Sequencing of this T cell receptor (beta chain) was carried out in a study of T cell repertoires in urothelial bladder cancer. Clones were read by immunoSEQ multiplex PCR, and TCRdb kept only the in-frame ones, dropping some. The sample shows some 2,600 clones, 68% of them seen only once. Trimming removed 0 bases from V and 4 bases from J, with 6 bases in between. Per germline, CDR1 MNHEY and CDR2 SVGAGI. The CDR3 covers 14 residues. This TCR came from a human donor with a benign inflammatory bladder lesion. This chain connects TRBV6-5 to TRBJ2-2; D remains unclear. The material sequenced was bladder tissue. Here the CDR3 reads CASSYSPGTGELFF. As DNA, the CDR3 is TGTGCCAGCAGTTACTCCCCGGGCACCGGGGAGCTGTTTTTT.